This record looks at one T cell receptor (beta chain) sequence and its context. The data derive from a study of blood T cell repertoires in COVID-19. Study-wide background: Samples taken during acute and convalescent COVID-19 were collected in the United States, Italy and Spain. The cDNA or gDNA used as material had been derived from T cells, B-cell-depleted T cells, or PBMCs.

The authors' processing: Estimation of nucleated cell counts relied on the amplification of reference gene primers. The data were produced by immunoSEQ multiplex PCR, yet TCRdb's version contains in-frame clones alone and is incomplete. V and J calls plus clone size are reproduced from that table; the DNA served to infer D and trimming. Of approximately 120,000 clones detected, around two thirds appear once; the ten largest clones hold approximately 2.3%. The sequenced sample was peripheral blood. This receptor was identified in a woman in her 70s with acute or convalescent COVID-19.

CDR3 DNA sequence: TGTGCCAGCAGTTACTCGGGGAGGGACTATTACAATGAGCAGTTCTTC. The encoded protein is CASSYSGRDYYNEQFF. The V call is TRBV6-5, the J call TRBJ2-1; 7 bases are shared with TRBD2. CDR3 length equals 16 residues. CDR1 and CDR2 from the germline V gene are MNHEY and SVGAGI. Trimming removed 0 bases from V and 4 bases from J; junction bases left unmatched: 6.